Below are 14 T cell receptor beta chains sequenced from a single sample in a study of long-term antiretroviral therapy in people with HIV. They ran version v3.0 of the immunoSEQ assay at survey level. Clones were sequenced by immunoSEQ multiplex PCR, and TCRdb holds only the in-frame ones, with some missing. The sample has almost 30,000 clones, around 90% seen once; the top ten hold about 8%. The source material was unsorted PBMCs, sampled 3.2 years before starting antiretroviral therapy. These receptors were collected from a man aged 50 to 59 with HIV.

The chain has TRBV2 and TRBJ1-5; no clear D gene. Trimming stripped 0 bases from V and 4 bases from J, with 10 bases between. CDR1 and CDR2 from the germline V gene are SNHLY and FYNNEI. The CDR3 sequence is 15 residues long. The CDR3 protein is CASSEARLSNQPQHF. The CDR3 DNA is TGTGCCAGCAGTGAAGCCAGGTTGTCGAATCAGCCCCAGCATTTT.

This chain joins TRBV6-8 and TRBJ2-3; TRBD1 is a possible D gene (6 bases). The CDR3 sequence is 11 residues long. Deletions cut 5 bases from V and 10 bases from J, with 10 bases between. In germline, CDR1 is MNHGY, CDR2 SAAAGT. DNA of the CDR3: TGTGCCAGCAGTCGGACAGAGGCGCAGTATTTT. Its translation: CASSRTEAQYF.

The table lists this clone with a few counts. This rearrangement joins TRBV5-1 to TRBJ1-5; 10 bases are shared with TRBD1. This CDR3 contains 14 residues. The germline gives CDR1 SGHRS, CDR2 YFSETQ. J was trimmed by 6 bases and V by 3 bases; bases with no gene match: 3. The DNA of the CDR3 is TGCGCCAGCAGCTCAGGACAGGGGGGTCAGCCCCAGCATTTT. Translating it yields CASSSGQGGQPQHF.

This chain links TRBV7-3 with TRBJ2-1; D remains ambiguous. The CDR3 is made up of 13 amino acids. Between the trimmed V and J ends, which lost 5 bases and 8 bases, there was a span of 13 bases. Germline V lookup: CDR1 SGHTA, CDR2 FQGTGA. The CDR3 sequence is CASSPSGSDEQFF. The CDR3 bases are TGTGCCAGCAGCCCAAGTGGAAGCGATGAGCAGTTCTTC. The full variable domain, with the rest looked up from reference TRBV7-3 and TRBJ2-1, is GAGVSQTPSNKVTEKGKYVELRCDPISGHTALYWYRQSLGQGPEFLIYFQGTGAADDSGLPNDRFFAVRPEGSVSTLKIQRTERGDSAVYLCASSPSGSDEQFFGPGTRLTVL.

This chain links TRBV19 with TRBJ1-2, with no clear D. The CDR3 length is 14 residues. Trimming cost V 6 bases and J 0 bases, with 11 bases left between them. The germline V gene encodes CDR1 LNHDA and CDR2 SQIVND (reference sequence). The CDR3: CASSPTSSNYGYTF. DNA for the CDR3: TGTGCCAGTAGCCCTACCAGTTCTAACTATGGCTACACCTTC.

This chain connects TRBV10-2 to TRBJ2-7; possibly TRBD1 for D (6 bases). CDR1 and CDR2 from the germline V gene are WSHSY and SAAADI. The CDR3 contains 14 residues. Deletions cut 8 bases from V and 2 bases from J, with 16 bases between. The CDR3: CASQRGHGTYEQYF. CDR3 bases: TGCGCCAGCCAGAGGGGACACGGAACCTACGAGCAGTACTTC.

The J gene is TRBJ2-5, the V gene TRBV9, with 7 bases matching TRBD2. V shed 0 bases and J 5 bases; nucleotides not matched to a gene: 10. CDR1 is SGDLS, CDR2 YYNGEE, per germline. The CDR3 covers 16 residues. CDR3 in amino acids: CASSVGRGSRSETQYF. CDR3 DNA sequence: TGTGCCAGCAGCGTAGGTCGCGGGAGTAGGAGCGAGACCCAGTACTTC.

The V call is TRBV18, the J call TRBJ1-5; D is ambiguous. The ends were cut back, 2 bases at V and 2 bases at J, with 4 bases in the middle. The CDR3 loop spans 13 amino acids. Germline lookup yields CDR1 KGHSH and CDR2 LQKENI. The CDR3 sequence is CASSPGGNQPQHF. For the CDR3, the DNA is TGTGCCAGCTCACCAGGGGGCAATCAGCCCCAGCATTTT.

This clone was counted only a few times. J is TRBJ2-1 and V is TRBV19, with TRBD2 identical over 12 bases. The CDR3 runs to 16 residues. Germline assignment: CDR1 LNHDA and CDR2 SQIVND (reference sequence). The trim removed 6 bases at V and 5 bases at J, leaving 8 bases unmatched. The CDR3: CASSPRRTSGNNEQFF. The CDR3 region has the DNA TGTGCCAGTAGCCCCAGGAGGACTAGCGGGAACAATGAGCAGTTCTTC.

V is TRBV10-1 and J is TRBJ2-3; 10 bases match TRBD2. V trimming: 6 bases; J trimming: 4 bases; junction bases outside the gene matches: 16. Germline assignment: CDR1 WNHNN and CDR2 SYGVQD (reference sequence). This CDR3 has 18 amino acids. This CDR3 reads CASSDSLALAGAADTQYF. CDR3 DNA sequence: TGCGCCAGCAGCGATAGCCTAGCGCTAGCGGGAGCGGCAGATACGCAGTATTTT.

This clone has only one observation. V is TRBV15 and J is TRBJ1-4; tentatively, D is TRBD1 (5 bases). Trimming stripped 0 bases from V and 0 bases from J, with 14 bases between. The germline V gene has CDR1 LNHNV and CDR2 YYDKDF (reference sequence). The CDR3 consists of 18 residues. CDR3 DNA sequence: TGTGCCACCAGCAGAGATTATAAGGGGCCAGCAACTAATGAAAAACTGTTTTTT. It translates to CATSRDYKGPATNEKLFF.

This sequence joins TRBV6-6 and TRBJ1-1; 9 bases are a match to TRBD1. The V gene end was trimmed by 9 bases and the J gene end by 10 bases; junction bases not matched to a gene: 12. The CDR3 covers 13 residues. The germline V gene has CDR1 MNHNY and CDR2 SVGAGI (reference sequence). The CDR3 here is CASHLGQGERAFF. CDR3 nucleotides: TGTGCCAGTCACTTGGGACAGGGTGAGAGAGCTTTCTTT.

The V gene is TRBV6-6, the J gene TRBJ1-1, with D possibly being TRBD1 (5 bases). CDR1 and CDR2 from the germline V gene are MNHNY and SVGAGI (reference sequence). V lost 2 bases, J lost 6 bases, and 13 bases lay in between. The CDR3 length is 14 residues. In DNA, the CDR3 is TGTGCCAGCAGTTACCGGCAGGGTATGGCTGAAGCTTTCTTT. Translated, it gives CASSYRQGMAEAFF.

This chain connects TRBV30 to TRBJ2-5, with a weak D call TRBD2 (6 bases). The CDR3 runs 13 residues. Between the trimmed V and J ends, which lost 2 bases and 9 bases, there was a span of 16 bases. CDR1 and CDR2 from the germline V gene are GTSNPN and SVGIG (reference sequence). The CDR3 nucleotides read TGTGCCTGGAGTTCGGCCGCCAGGGAGGCCCAGTACTTC. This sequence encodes CAWSSAAREAQYF.